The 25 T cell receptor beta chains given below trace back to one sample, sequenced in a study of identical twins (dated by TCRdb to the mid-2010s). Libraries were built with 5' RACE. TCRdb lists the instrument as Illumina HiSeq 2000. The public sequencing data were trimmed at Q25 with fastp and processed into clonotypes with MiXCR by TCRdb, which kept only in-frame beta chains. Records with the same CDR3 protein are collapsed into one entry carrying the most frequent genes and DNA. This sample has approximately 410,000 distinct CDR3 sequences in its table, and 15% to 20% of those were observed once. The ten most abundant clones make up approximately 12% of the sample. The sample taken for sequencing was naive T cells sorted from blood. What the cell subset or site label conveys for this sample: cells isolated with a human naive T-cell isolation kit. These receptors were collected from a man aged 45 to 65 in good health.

The CDR3 DNA sequence: TGTGCCAGCAGTGAAGCGCTGGGAAGGGGTTATGGGGTTGAGCAGTTCTTC. Its protein product is CASSEALGRGYGVEQFF. The V gene is TRBV6-1, the J gene TRBJ2-1; D might be TRBD1 (5 bases). V was trimmed by 0 bases and J by 9 bases, leaving 21 bases between them. CDR1 and CDR2 (germline): MNHNS, SASEGT. This CDR3 is built from 17 residues.

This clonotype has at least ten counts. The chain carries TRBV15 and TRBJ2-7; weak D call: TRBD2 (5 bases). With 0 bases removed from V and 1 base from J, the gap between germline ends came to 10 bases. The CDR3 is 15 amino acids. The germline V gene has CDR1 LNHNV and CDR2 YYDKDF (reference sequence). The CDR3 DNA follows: TGTGCCACCAGCAGAGAGAGGGTGGGGTCCTACGAGCAGTACTTC. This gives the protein CATSRERVGSYEQYF.

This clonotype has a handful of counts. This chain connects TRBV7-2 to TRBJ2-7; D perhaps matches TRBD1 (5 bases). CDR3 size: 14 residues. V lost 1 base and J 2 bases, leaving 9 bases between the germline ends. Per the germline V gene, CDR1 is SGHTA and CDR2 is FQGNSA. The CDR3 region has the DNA TGTGCCAGCAGCTTAGTCAGGGCAACCTACGAGCAGTACTTC. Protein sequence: CASSLVRATYEQYF.

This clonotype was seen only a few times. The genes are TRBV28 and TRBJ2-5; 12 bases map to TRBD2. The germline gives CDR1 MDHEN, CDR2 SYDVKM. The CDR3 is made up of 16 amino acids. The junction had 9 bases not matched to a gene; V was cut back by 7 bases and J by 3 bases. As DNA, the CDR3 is TGTGCCAGCACCGAGACTAGCGGGAGAATCGAAGAGACCCAGTACTTC. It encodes CASTETSGRIEETQYF.

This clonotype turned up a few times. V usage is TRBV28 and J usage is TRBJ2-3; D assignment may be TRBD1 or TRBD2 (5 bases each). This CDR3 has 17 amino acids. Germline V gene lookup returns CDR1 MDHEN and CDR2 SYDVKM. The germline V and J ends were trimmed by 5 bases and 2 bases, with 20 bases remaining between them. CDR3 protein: CASSARGDPSLTDTQYF. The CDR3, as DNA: TGTGCCAGCAGTGCGCGAGGGGACCCTTCCCTCACAGATACGCAGTATTTT.

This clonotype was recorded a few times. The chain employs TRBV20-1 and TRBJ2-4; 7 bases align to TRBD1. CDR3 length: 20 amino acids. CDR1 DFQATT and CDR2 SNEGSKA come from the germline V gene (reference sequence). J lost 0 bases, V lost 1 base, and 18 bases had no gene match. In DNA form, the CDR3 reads TGCAGTGCTAGAGGCCTGGGGCAGGGGGTTTGGGCCCTAGCCAAAAACATTCAGTACTTC. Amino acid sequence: CSARGLGQGVWALAKNIQYF.

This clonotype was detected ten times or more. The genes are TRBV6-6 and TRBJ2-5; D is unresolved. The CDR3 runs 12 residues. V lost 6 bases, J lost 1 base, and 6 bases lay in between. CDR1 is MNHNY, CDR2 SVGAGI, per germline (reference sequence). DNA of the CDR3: TGTGCCAGCAGCGACACCCAAGAGACCCAGTACTTC. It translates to CASSDTQETQYF.

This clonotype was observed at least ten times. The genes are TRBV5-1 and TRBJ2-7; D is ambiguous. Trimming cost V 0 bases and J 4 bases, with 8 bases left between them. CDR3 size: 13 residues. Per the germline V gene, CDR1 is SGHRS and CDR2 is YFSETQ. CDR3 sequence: CASSLDPIYEQYF. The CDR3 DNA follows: TGCGCCAGCAGCTTGGACCCGATTTACGAGCAGTACTTC.

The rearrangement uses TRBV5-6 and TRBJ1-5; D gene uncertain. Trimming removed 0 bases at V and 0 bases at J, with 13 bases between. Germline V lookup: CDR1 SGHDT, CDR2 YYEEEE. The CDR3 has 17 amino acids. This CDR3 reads CASSLEGSASSNQPQHF. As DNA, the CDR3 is TGTGCCAGCAGCTTGGAAGGCAGCGCCTCTAGCAATCAGCCCCAGCATTTT.

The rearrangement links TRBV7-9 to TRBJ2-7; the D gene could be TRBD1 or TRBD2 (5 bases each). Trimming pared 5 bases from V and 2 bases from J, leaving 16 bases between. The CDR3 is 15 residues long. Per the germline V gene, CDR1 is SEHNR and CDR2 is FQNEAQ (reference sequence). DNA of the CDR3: TGTGCCAGCAGCCCCGCCAGGGACGTGCCCTACGAGCAGTACTTC. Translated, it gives CASSPARDVPYEQYF.

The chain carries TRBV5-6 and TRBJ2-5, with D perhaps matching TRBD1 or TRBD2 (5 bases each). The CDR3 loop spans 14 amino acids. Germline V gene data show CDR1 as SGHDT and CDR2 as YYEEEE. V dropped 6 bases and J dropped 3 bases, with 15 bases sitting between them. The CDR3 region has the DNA TGTGCCAGCACCGCTGGGGGTGGGGAAGAGACCCAGTACTTC. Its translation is CASTAGGGEETQYF.

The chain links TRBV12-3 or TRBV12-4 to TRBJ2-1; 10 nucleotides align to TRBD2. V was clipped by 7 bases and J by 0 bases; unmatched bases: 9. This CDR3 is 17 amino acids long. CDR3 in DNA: TGTGCCAGCACCCCAGGGAGCGGGGGGGGCTCCTACAATGAGCAGTTCTTC. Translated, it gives CASTPGSGGGSYNEQFF.

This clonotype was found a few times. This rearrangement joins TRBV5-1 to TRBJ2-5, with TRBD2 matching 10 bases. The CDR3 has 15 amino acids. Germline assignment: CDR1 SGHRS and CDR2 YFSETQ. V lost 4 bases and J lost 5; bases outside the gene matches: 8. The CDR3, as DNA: TGCGCCAGCAGCCAATCCCAAGCGGGAGGGGAGACCCAGTACTTC. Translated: CASSQSQAGGETQYF.

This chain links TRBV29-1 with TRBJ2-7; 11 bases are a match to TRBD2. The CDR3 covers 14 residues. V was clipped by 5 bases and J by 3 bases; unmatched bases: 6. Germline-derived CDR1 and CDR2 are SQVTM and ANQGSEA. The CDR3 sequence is CSVSTSGANYEQYF. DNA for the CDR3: TGCAGCGTTTCGACTAGCGGGGCCAACTACGAGCAGTACTTC.

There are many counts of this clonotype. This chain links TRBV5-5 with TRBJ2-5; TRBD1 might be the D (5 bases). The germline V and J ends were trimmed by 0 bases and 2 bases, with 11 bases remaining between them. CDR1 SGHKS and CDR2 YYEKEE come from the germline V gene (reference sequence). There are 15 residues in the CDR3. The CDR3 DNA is TGTGCCAGCAGCTTGGGCGTTAGGACACAAGAGACCCAGTACTTC. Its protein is CASSLGVRTQETQYF.

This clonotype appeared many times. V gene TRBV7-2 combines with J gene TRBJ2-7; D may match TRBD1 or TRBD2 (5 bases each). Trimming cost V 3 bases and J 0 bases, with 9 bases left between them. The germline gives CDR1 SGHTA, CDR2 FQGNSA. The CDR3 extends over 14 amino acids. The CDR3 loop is CASSFPGSSYEQYF. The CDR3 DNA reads TGTGCCAGCAGCTTCCCAGGGAGCTCCTACGAGCAGTACTTC.

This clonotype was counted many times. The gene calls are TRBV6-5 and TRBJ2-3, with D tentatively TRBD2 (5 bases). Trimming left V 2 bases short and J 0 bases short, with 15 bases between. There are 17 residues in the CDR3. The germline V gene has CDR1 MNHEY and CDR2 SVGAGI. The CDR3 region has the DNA TGTGCCAGCAGTTACCTCGGGAAGATTAGCAGCACAGATACGCAGTATTTT. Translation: CASSYLGKISSTDTQYF.

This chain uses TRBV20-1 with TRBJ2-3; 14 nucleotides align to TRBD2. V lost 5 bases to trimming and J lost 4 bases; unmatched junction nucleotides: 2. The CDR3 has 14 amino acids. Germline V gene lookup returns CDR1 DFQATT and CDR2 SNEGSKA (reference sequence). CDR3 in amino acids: CSAVTSGGADTQYF. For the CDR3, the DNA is TGCAGTGCTGTGACTAGCGGGGGGGCAGATACGCAGTATTTT.

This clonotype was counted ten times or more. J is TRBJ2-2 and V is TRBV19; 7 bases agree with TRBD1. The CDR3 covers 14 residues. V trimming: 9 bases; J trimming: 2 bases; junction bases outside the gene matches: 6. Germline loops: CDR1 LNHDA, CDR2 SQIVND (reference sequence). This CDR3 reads CASGTVPNTGELFF. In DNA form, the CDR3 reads TGTGCCAGCGGGACAGTCCCTAACACCGGGGAGCTGTTTTTT.

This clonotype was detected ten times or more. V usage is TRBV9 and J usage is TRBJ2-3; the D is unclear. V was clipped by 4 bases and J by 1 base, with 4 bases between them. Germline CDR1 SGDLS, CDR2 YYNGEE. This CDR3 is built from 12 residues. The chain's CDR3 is CASSSRTDTQYF. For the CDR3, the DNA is TGTGCCAGCAGCTCCCGCACAGATACGCAGTATTTT.

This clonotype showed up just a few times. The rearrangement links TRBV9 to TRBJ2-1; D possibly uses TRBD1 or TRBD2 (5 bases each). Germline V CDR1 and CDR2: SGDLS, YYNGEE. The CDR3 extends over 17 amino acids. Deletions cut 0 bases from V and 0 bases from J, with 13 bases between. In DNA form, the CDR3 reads TGTGCCAGCAGCGTAGACTCCGGGGCTATCTCCTACAATGAGCAGTTCTTC. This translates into CASSVDSGAISYNEQFF.

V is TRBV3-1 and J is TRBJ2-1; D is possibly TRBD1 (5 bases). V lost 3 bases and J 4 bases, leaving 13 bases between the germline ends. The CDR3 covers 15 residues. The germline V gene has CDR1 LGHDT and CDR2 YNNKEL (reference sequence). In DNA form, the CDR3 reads TGTGCCAGCAGCCACCAGGGTCCTAAGTACAATGAGCAGTTCTTC. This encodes CASSHQGPKYNEQFF.

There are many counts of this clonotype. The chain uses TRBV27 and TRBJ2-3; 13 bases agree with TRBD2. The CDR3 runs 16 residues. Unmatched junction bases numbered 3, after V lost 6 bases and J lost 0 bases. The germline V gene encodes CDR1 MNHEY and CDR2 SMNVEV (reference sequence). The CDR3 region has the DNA TGTGCCAGCAGGGAACTAGCGGGAGGGAGCACAGATACGCAGTATTTT. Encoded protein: CASRELAGGSTDTQYF.

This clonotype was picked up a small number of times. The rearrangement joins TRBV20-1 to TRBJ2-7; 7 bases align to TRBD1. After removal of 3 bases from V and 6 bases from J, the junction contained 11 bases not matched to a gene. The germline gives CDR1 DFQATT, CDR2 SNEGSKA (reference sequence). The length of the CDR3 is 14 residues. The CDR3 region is CSASWGQKFVEQYF. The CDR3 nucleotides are TGCAGTGCTAGTTGGGGACAGAAGTTTGTCGAGCAGTACTTC.

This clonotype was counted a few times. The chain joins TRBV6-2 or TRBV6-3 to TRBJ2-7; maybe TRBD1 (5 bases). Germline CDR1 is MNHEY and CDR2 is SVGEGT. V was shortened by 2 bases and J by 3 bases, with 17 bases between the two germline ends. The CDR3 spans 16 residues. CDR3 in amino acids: CASSYPTGDILYEQYF. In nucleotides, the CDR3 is TGTGCCAGCAGTTACCCCACAGGAGACATACTCTACGAGCAGTACTTC.